The rows below give T cell receptor beta chains drawn from one sample of a study of early T cells in non-severe SARS-CoV-2 infection. TCRdb re-called the 5' RACE reads with MiXCR, one entry per CDR3 protein. The sample records some 60,000 distinct CDR3 sequences, over 9.5% being singletons. Sequences were derived from whole blood, sampled at baseline. The receptors derive from an adult who was a healthcare worker with PCR-confirmed SARS-CoV-2 infection or an uninfected control (not recorded which). Both conserved end residues are part of each CDR3. Each record gives: clone size, J gene, V gene, D gene, CDR3 protein, CDR3 DNA. D genes are given only for firm matches. For some rows the clone size is stated as once, few or many, or as a class when expanded; others skip it.

clone_size: few; j_call: TRBJ2-2; v_call: TRBV7-9; d_call: NA; cdr3_aa: CASSFWAGELFF; cdr3_nt: TGTGCCAGCAGCTTCTGGGCCGGGGAGCTGTTTTTT
clone_size: few; j_call: TRBJ2-1; v_call: TRBV18; d_call: TRBD1; cdr3_aa: CASSPLPGQGPDEQFF; cdr3_nt: TGTGCCAGCTCACCATTACCGGGACAGGGGCCCGATGAGCAGTTCTTC
clone_size: few; j_call: TRBJ1-2; v_call: TRBV28; d_call: NA; cdr3_aa: CASSFGGGYGYTF; cdr3_nt: TGTGCCAGCAGTTTCGGAGGGGGCTATGGCTACACCTTC
clone_size: many; j_call: TRBJ2-6; v_call: TRBV15; d_call: NA; cdr3_aa: CATSSRSGANVLTF; cdr3_nt: TGTGCCACCAGCAGCAGGTCTGGGGCCAACGTCCTGACTTTC
clone_size: NA; j_call: TRBJ2-1; v_call: TRBV14; d_call: TRBD2; cdr3_aa: CASSLGTSGRASYNEQFF; cdr3_nt: TGTGCCAGCAGCCTCGGGACTAGCGGGAGGGCCTCCTACAATGAGCAGTTCTTC
clone_size: NA; j_call: TRBJ2-3; v_call: TRBV7-6; d_call: NA; cdr3_aa: CASSLATGPDTQYF; cdr3_nt: TGTGCCAGCAGCTTAGCGACGGGGCCGGATACGCAGTATTTT
clone_size: few; j_call: TRBJ1-2; v_call: TRBV7-9; d_call: TRBD1; cdr3_aa: CASSLGTTGGGYTF; cdr3_nt: TGTGCCAGCAGCTTAGGCACGACAGGGGGCGGCTACACCTTC
clone_size: few; j_call: TRBJ2-1; v_call: TRBV27; d_call: NA; cdr3_aa: CASSPLPSENEQFF; cdr3_nt: TGTGCCAGCAGTCCCCTACCTAGCGAGAATGAGCAGTTCTTC
clone_size: NA; j_call: TRBJ2-4; v_call: TRBV7-2; d_call: NA; cdr3_aa: CASSLVWGAKNIQYF; cdr3_nt: TGTGCCAGCAGCTTAGTTTGGGGCGCCAAAAACATTCAGTACTTC
clone_size: few; j_call: TRBJ2-3; v_call: TRBV7-9; d_call: TRBD2; cdr3_aa: CASSDTTSGGLGGTDTQYF; cdr3_nt: TGTGCCAGCAGTGATACGACTAGCGGGGGACTTGGGGGCACAGATACGCAGTATTTT
clone_size: NA; j_call: TRBJ2-7; v_call: TRBV30; d_call: TRBD1; cdr3_aa: CAWSLTGGANEQYF; cdr3_nt: TGTGCCTGGAGCCTGACAGGGGGCGCGAACGAGCAGTACTTC
clone_size: few; j_call: TRBJ2-1; v_call: TRBV28; d_call: NA; cdr3_aa: CASSLGPWGKTYNEQFF; cdr3_nt: TGTGCCAGCAGTTTGGGGCCATGGGGGAAGACCTACAATGAGCAGTTCTTC
clone_size: few; j_call: TRBJ2-2; v_call: TRBV24-1; d_call: TRBD1; cdr3_aa: CATRDRATGELFF; cdr3_nt: TGTGCCACCAGAGACAGGGCAACCGGGGAGCTGTTTTTT
clone_size: NA; j_call: TRBJ1-1; v_call: TRBV2; d_call: NA; cdr3_aa: CASSAVNTEAFF; cdr3_nt: TGTGCCAGCTCGGCAGTAAACACTGAAGCTTTCTTT
clone_size: few; j_call: TRBJ1-5; v_call: TRBV29-1; d_call: NA; cdr3_aa: CSVGEGITGSNQPQHF; cdr3_nt: TGCAGCGTTGGGGAGGGGATTACTGGTAGCAATCAGCCCCAGCATTTT
clone_size: NA; j_call: TRBJ2-1; v_call: TRBV20-1; d_call: NA; cdr3_aa: CSASLGSFDNEQFF; cdr3_nt: TGCAGTGCTTCCCTCGGGAGTTTTGACAATGAGCAGTTCTTC
clone_size: few; j_call: TRBJ1-2; v_call: TRBV6-5; d_call: TRBD1; cdr3_aa: CASRVTGGAEFNGYTF; cdr3_nt: TGTGCCAGCAGAGTGACAGGGGGCGCAGAGTTTAATGGCTACACCTTC
clone_size: few; j_call: TRBJ2-7; v_call: TRBV4-2; d_call: TRBD2; cdr3_aa: CASSQELRGIVTYEQYF; cdr3_nt: TGTGCCAGCAGCCAAGAACTGCGGGGGATCGTAACCTACGAGCAGTACTTC
clone_size: few; j_call: TRBJ2-3; v_call: TRBV27; d_call: NA; cdr3_aa: CASSLTGAGYRTDTQYF; cdr3_nt: TGTGCCAGCAGTTTAACGGGGGCAGGGTACCGCACAGATACGCAGTATTTT
clone_size: few; j_call: TRBJ1-1; v_call: TRBV18; d_call: NA; cdr3_aa: CASSPPWAAHEAFF; cdr3_nt: TGTGCCAGCTCACCACCTTGGGCGGCCCATGAAGCTTTCTTT
clone_size: NA; j_call: TRBJ2-7; v_call: TRBV5-1; d_call: TRBD1; cdr3_aa: CASSPTGGLSSYEQYF; cdr3_nt: TGCGCCAGCAGCCCCACAGGGGGCTTGAGCTCCTACGAGCAGTACTTC
clone_size: many; j_call: TRBJ2-1; v_call: TRBV7-9; d_call: NA; cdr3_aa: CASSLVSGSGEQFF; cdr3_nt: TGTGCCAGCAGCTTAGTTTCAGGGTCTGGTGAGCAGTTCTTC
clone_size: many; j_call: TRBJ2-1; v_call: TRBV20-1; d_call: NA; cdr3_aa: CSARRGSSYNEQFF; cdr3_nt: TGCAGTGCTAGGAGGGGTAGCTCCTACAATGAGCAGTTCTTC
clone_size: many; j_call: TRBJ1-1; v_call: TRBV29-1; d_call: TRBD1; cdr3_aa: CSAYRGSNTEAFF; cdr3_nt: TGCAGCGCCTACAGGGGAAGTAACACTGAAGCTTTCTTT
clone_size: many; j_call: TRBJ2-1; v_call: TRBV28; d_call: NA; cdr3_aa: CASSPDSYYNEQFF; cdr3_nt: TGTGCCAGCAGCCCGGACAGCTACTACAATGAGCAGTTCTTC
clone_size: NA; j_call: TRBJ2-7; v_call: TRBV6-1; d_call: TRBD1; cdr3_aa: CATEGQLSYEQYF; cdr3_nt: TGTGCCACCGAGGGACAGCTCTCCTACGAGCAGTACTTC
clone_size: NA; j_call: TRBJ2-7; v_call: TRBV12-3/TRBV12-4; d_call: TRBD2; cdr3_aa: CASSLAGLATNEQYF; cdr3_nt: TGTGCCAGCAGTTTGGCGGGACTAGCCACCAACGAGCAGTACTTC
clone_size: few; j_call: TRBJ2-7; v_call: TRBV2; d_call: TRBD1; cdr3_aa: CASRKPGQGALYEQYF; cdr3_nt: TGTGCCAGCAGGAAACCGGGACAGGGGGCTTTATACGAGCAGTACTTC
clone_size: NA; j_call: TRBJ1-1; v_call: TRBV11-2; d_call: NA; cdr3_aa: CASSLVEGKNTEAFF; cdr3_nt: TGTGCCAGCAGCTTAGTAGAGGGAAAGAACACTGAAGCTTTCTTT
clone_size: NA; j_call: TRBJ2-2; v_call: TRBV10-2; d_call: NA; cdr3_aa: CASSENRRTGELFF; cdr3_nt: TGCGCCAGCAGTGAGAATCGTAGGACCGGGGAGCTGTTTTTT
clone_size: many; j_call: TRBJ2-2; v_call: TRBV19; d_call: NA; cdr3_aa: CASSSIGGNTGELFF; cdr3_nt: TGTGCCAGCTCCTCAATCGGGGGGAACACCGGGGAGCTGTTTTTT
clone_size: NA; j_call: TRBJ2-3; v_call: TRBV5-4; d_call: NA; cdr3_aa: CASSFWRADTQYF; cdr3_nt: TGTGCCAGCAGCTTCTGGAGGGCAGATACGCAGTATTTT
clone_size: NA; j_call: TRBJ2-7; v_call: TRBV24-1; d_call: NA; cdr3_aa: CATANRDEQYF; cdr3_nt: TGTGCCACCGCCAACAGGGACGAGCAGTACTTC
clone_size: few; j_call: TRBJ2-7; v_call: TRBV4-3; d_call: NA; cdr3_aa: CASSAGQGYEQYF; cdr3_nt: TGCGCCAGCAGCGCCGGCCAGGGCTACGAGCAGTACTTC
clone_size: NA; j_call: TRBJ1-4; v_call: TRBV6-5; d_call: NA; cdr3_aa: CASSTDRALREKLFF; cdr3_nt: TGTGCCAGCAGCACAGACCGGGCCCTTAGAGAAAAACTGTTTTTT
clone_size: NA; j_call: TRBJ2-3; v_call: TRBV19; d_call: NA; cdr3_aa: CASSIPDPLPSTDTQYF; cdr3_nt: TGTGCCAGTAGTATCCCGGACCCGCTACCTAGCACAGATACGCAGTATTTT
clone_size: NA; j_call: TRBJ1-4; v_call: TRBV20-1; d_call: TRBD1; cdr3_aa: CSARDYTRTGLGEKLFF; cdr3_nt: TGCAGTGCTAGAGATTACACTCGGACAGGGCTTGGGGAAAAACTGTTTTTT
clone_size: once; j_call: TRBJ2-1; v_call: TRBV25-1; d_call: NA; cdr3_aa: CASSDQRQGGDEQFF; cdr3_nt: TGTGCCAGCAGTGATCAGAGACAGGGCGGGGATGAGCAGTTCTTC
clone_size: NA; j_call: TRBJ2-3; v_call: TRBV4-3; d_call: NA; cdr3_aa: CASSQGSDTQYF; cdr3_nt: TGCGCCAGCAGCCAAGGGTCAGATACGCAGTATTTT
clone_size: many; j_call: TRBJ2-2; v_call: TRBV7-2; d_call: TRBD1; cdr3_aa: CASSFGTGNTGELFF; cdr3_nt: TGTGCCAGCAGCTTCGGGACAGGGAACACCGGGGAGCTGTTTTTT
clone_size: NA; j_call: TRBJ2-6; v_call: TRBV9; d_call: TRBD1; cdr3_aa: CASSFFPGQGDSGANVLTF; cdr3_nt: TGTGCCAGCAGCTTCTTTCCGGGACAGGGCGACTCTGGGGCAAACGTCCTGACTTTC
clone_size: many; j_call: TRBJ2-3; v_call: TRBV12-3/TRBV12-4; d_call: NA; cdr3_aa: CASSRDFTDTQYF; cdr3_nt: TGTGCCAGCAGCCGGGACTTCACAGATACGCAGTATTTT
clone_size: NA; j_call: TRBJ2-7; v_call: TRBV10-3; d_call: NA; cdr3_aa: CAATQGKGNEQYF; cdr3_nt: TGTGCCGCCACCCAGGGGAAAGGCAACGAGCAGTACTTC